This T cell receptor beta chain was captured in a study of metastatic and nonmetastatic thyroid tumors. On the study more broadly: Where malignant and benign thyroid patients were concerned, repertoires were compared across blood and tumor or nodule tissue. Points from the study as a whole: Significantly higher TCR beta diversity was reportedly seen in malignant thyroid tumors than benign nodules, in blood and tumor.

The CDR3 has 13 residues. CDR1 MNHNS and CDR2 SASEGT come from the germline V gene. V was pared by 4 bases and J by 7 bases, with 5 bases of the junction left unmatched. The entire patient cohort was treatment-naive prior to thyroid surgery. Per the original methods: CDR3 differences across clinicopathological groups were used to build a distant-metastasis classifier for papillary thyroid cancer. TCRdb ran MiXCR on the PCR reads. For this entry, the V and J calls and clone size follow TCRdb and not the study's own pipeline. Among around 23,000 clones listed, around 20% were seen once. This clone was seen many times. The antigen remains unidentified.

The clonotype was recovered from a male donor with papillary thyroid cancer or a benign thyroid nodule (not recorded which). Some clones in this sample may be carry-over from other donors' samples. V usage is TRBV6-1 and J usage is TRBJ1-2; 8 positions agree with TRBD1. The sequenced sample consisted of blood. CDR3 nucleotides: TGTGCCAGCAGTGTCCACAGGGGGGCTGGCTACACCTTC. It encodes CASSVHRGAGYTF.